This TCR beta chain was sequenced during a study of blood T cell repertoires in COVID-19. Method: immunoSEQ multiplex PCR; TCRdb's copy keeps in-frame clones and lacks some. Of roughly 33,000 clones listed, around 88% are singletons. The V gene's germline CDR1 is SNHLY and CDR2 FYNNEI. The CDR3 extends over 14 amino acids. V shed 3 bases and J shed 6 bases, with 12 bases lying between them. The sequenced sample was peripheral blood. The chain recombines TRBV2 with TRBJ2-1, with D perhaps TRBD1 (6 bases). The source is a human donor in a cohort sampled during active COVID-19. The CDR3 region has the DNA TGTGCCAGCAGTGAGGGGGCGCATGGCAATGAGCAGTTCTTC. It yields the protein CASSEGAHGNEQFF.